This is a list of T cell receptor beta chains from one sample in a study of T cell responses to AZD1222 COVID-19 vaccine. Assay: immunoSEQ multiplex PCR; the TCRdb copy retains only in-frame clones and omits some. The sample shows some 130,000 clones, about 91% of them seen only once. Sequencing was performed on peripheral blood, taken on day 0 of AZD1222 vaccination. The origin of the receptors is an adult in good health. Both conserved end residues are part of each CDR3. The order of the fields is CDR3 length, clone size, V gene, J gene, D gene, CDR3 protein, CDR3 DNA. The D gene is left open where the match is weak. A clone size is listed for some rows: how often the clone was seen (once, few, many), or a class if it is expanded.

>15|NA|TRBV5-1|TRBJ1-4|NA
CASSTQGATNEKLFF
TGCGCCAGCAGCACTCAAGGTGCAACTAATGAAAAACTGTTTTTT
>13|NA|TRBV19|TRBJ2-7|NA
CASSIGQAYEQYF
TGTGCCAGTAGTATAGGACAGGCCTACGAGCAGTACTTC
>12|NA|TRBV2|TRBJ2-5|NA
CASSIEGETQYF
TGTGCCAGCAGTATAGAGGGGGAGACCCAGTACTTC
>15|NA|TRBV25-1|TRBJ2-1|NA
CASSEFGTSYNEQFF
TGTGCCAGCAGTGAATTTGGGACCAGCTACAATGAGCAGTTCTTC
>15|few|TRBV9|TRBJ1-1|TRBD1
CASSVEPQGATEAFF
TGTGCCAGCAGCGTAGAGCCCCAGGGGGCCACTGAAGCTTTCTTT
>14|NA|TRBV7-8|TRBJ1-4|NA
CASSLARVEEKLFF
TGTGCCAGCAGCTTAGCCAGGGTGGAAGAAAAACTGTTTTTT
>14|once|TRBV10-1|TRBJ2-1|TRBD2
CASSETSGRNEQFF
TGCGCCAGCAGTGAGACTAGCGGGAGGAACGAGCAGTTCTTC
>18|NA|TRBV15|TRBJ2-1|TRBD2
CATLGLAGPISPFNEQFF
TGTGCCACCCTGGGACTAGCGGGACCCATATCTCCCTTCAATGAGCAGTTCTTC
>13|NA|TRBV14|TRBJ1-1|NA
CASSQDRRTEAFF
TGTGCCAGCAGCCAAGATCGCCGGACTGAAGCTTTCTTT
>14|NA|TRBV6-2/TRBV6-3|TRBJ2-7|TRBD1
CASSRGGSDYEQYF
TGTGCCAGCAGTCGAGGGGGCTCAGACTACGAGCAGTACTTC
>15|NA|TRBV2|TRBJ2-6|TRBD2
CARRTQGRVANVLTF
TGTGCCCGCCGCACCCAAGGGAGGGTAGCCAACGTCCTGACTTTC
>13|NA|TRBV6-2/TRBV6-3|TRBJ2-1|NA
CASSRNQGDEQFF
TGTGCCAGCAGTCGCAATCAGGGAGATGAGCAGTTCTTC
>15|NA|TRBV4-2|TRBJ1-2|TRBD1
CASSQRQGEGYGYTF
TGTGCCAGCAGCCAAAGACAGGGGGAGGGCTATGGCTACACCTTC
>16|NA|TRBV9|TRBJ2-3|NA
CASSVEGGISTDTQYF
TGTGCCAGCAGCGTGGAGGGCGGGATCAGCACAGATACGCAGTATTTT
>14|NA|TRBV2|TRBJ1-2|NA
CASPIRGGNYGYTF
TGTGCCAGCCCAATCCGGGGTGGGAACTATGGCTACACCTTC
>17|NA|TRBV27|TRBJ1-2|NA
CASNPRGRGGGFGGYTF
TGTGCCAGCAACCCAAGAGGTCGAGGAGGAGGGTTTGGCGGCTACACCTTC
>17|NA|TRBV6-1|TRBJ2-7|TRBD2
CASSELLPGLAGGEQYF
TGTGCCAGCAGTGAACTCCTGCCGGGACTAGCGGGCGGCGAGCAGTACTTC
>15|NA|TRBV13|TRBJ2-7|TRBD1
CASSLEGQGSYEQYF
TGTGCCAGCAGCTTAGAGGGACAGGGCTCCTACGAGCAGTACTTC
>18|NA|TRBV18|TRBJ2-3|NA
CASSPLVNRDLSTDTQYF
TGTGCCAGCTCACCACTAGTGAATCGGGACCTTAGCACAGATACGCAGTATTTT
>13|NA|TRBV5-4|TRBJ2-7|TRBD2
CASSLVGGVEQYF
TGTGCCAGCAGCTTGGTGGGGGGGGTCGAGCAGTACTTC
>16|NA|TRBV2|TRBJ2-1|NA
CASSEGGRGSDNEQFF
TGTGCCAGCAGTGAAGGGGGTAGGGGGTCCGACAATGAGCAGTTCTTC
>15|NA|TRBV19|TRBJ2-5|TRBD1
CASSRDRDSQETQYF
TGTGCCAGTAGCCGAGACCGGGACAGCCAAGAGACCCAGTACTTC
>17|NA|TRBV9|TRBJ2-4|TRBD2
CASSIGSGRAVKNIQYF
TGTGCCAGCAGCATAGGGAGCGGGAGGGCCGTCAAAAACATTCAGTACTTC
>14|NA|TRBV7-9|TRBJ2-2|NA
CASSQTANTGELFF
TGTGCCAGCAGCCAAACTGCGAACACCGGGGAGCTGTTTTTT
>14|once|TRBV5-8|TRBJ1-2|NA
CASSPAGYNYGYTF
TGTGCCAGCAGCCCAGCAGGGTATAACTATGGCTACACCTTC
>16|NA|TRBV19|TRBJ2-4|TRBD1
CASSKEHRGLLNIQYF
TGTGCCAGTAGTAAAGAACACAGGGGTCTCTTAAACATTCAGTACTTC
>19|NA|TRBV4-2|TRBJ2-6|NA
CASSQEGGIRSSGANVLTF
TGTGCCAGCAGCCAAGAGGGAGGTATAAGAAGCTCTGGGGCCAACGTCCTGACTTTC
>14|NA|TRBV4-2|TRBJ1-2|TRBD1
CASSQEGTGRGYTF
TGTGCCAGCAGCCAAGAGGGGACAGGTCGAGGCTACACCTTC
>11|NA|TRBV10-2|TRBJ2-7|NA
CASSTQYEQYF
TGCGCCAGCAGTACCCAGTACGAGCAGTACTTC
>11|NA|TRBV27|TRBJ2-2|NA
CASGTTGELFF
TGTGCCAGCGGAACCACCGGGGAGCTGTTTTTT
>19|NA|TRBV12-5|TRBJ2-5|TRBD2
CASGLVLWGVGGRGETQYF
TGTGCTAGTGGTTTGGTACTATGGGGGGTAGGCGGGAGAGGAGAGACCCAGTACTTC
>16|NA|TRBV19|TRBJ2-7|TRBD1
CASSIVTGTGFYEQYF
TGTGCCAGTAGTATAGTGACCGGGACAGGGTTTTACGAGCAGTACTTC
>13|NA|TRBV9|TRBJ1-6|NA
CARTTVLNSPLHF
TGTGCCAGAACAACTGTCCTAAATTCACCCCTCCACTTT
>17|NA|TRBV3-1/TRBV3-2|TRBJ2-2|TRBD2
CASSSGLAGGPTGELFF
TGTGCCAGCAGCTCGGGACTAGCGGGAGGGCCAACCGGGGAGCTGTTTTTT
>14|once|TRBV9|TRBJ2-5|TRBD2
CASSMSGSWETQYF
TGTGCCAGCAGCATGAGCGGGAGCTGGGAGACCCAGTACTTC
>13|NA|TRBV12-5|TRBJ1-5|NA
CASGLLSNQPQHF
TGTGCTAGTGGTTTGCTAAGCAATCAGCCCCAGCATTTT
>12|NA|TRBV9|TRBJ1-1|NA
CASSLVGTEAFF
TGTGCCAGCAGCCTTGTGGGTACTGAAGCTTTCTTT